The rows below give T cell receptor beta chains drawn from one sample of a study of blood T cells in healthy people across ages. MiXCR, run by TCRdb on the 5' RACE reads, gives a single entry per CDR3 protein. The table lists 1 million to 1.2 million distinct CDR3 sequences, roughly two fifths of them singletons. The specimen sequenced was blood. The receptors shown here come from a man aged 18 to 29 in good health. CDR3s include the opening cysteine and the closing phenylalanine or tryptophan. A D gene is named only where the DNA matches it firmly. Clone size is stated in some rows and not others, as once, few, many or a class when expanded.

clone size	D gene	V gene	J gene	CDR3 DNA	CDR3 protein
few	TRBD2	TRBV20-1	TRBJ2-3	TGCAGTGCTAGAGACCCTAGTTATAGCGGGGGGGGAGATACGCAGTATTTT	CSARDPSYSGGGDTQYF
NA	NA	TRBV20-1	TRBJ1-2	TGCAGTGCTATGGGAAGTTCCATCTATGGCTACACCTTC	CSAMGSSIYGYTF
NA	TRBD1	TRBV4-2	TRBJ1-2	TGTGCCAGCAGCCAAGCTCGGACAGGGCGGCAGGGGAACTATGGCTACACCTTC	CASSQARTGRQGNYGYTF
few	NA	TRBV4-1	TRBJ1-5	TGCGCCAGCAGCCAAGAGTGGGGCGGAAATCAGCCCCAGCATTTT	CASSQEWGGNQPQHF
NA	NA	TRBV20-1	TRBJ2-2	TGCAGTGCTAGACCCCAGGAGAGAAGGGAAACCACCGGGGAGCTGTTTTTT	CSARPQERRETTGELFF
NA	NA	TRBV9	TRBJ1-2	TGTGCCAGCAGCGTAGCGACCTATGGCTACACCTTC	CASSVATYGYTF
few	TRBD2	TRBV5-1	TRBJ2-2	TGCGCCAGCAGCCCCGGACTAGACCACACCGGGGAGCTGTTTTTT	CASSPGLDHTGELFF
NA	NA	TRBV12-3/TRBV12-4	TRBJ1-1	TGTGCCTCGGGCGACCTGACTGAAGCTTTCTTT	CASGDLTEAFF
NA	TRBD1	TRBV7-9	TRBJ2-2	TGTGCCAGCAGCGGCGGGACAGGGAACACCGGGGAGCTGTTTTTT	CASSGGTGNTGELFF
NA	NA	TRBV13	TRBJ1-1	TGTGCCAGCAGCCCGCTAGATCCCGTGGCTTTCTTT	CASSPLDPVAFF
NA	NA	TRBV6-2/TRBV6-3	TRBJ2-4	TGTGCCAGCAGTTACTCCGAGACGGGCATTCAGTACTTC	CASSYSETGIQYF
few	NA	TRBV2	TRBJ1-5	TGTGCCAGCCAAAGTCTGGGACCCCGAACGCAGCCCCAGCATTTT	CASQSLGPRTQPQHF
NA	NA	TRBV7-9	TRBJ1-2	TGTGCCAGCAGCTGGCAGACGTCCTATGGCTACACCTTC	CASSWQTSYGYTF
NA	NA	TRBV21-1	TRBJ2-7	TGTGCCAGCAGCAAAAAGAGGTTAAAGGGACTTACCACCTACGAGCAGTACTTC	CASSKKRLKGLTTYEQYF
NA	NA	TRBV29-1	TRBJ1-2	TGCAGCGTTGACGAAGGGTACTATGGCTACACCTTC	CSVDEGYYGYTF
NA	NA	TRBV6-5	TRBJ2-5	TGTGCCAGCAGTAATCGGGACCGCGGCAAGCAGTACTTC	CASSNRDRGKQYF
NA	TRBD1	TRBV20-1	TRBJ1-1	TGCAGTGCTAGAGATAAGGGGGCTCTATCCCAGGTGGAAGCTTTCTTT	CSARDKGALSQVEAFF
NA	NA	TRBV29-1	TRBJ2-5	TGCAGCGTTTTGGGACGGGAGACCCAGTACTTC	CSVLGRETQYF
NA	NA	TRBV20-1	TRBJ1-1	TGCAGTGCCAAAGCGGACAGCCCCACTGAAGCTTTCTTT	CSAKADSPTEAFF
NA	NA	TRBV12-3/TRBV12-4	TRBJ2-5	TGTGCCAGCAGTTTGCGGGATCAAGCGACCCAGTACTTC	CASSLRDQATQYF
NA	TRBD2	TRBV7-2	TRBJ2-2	TGTGCCAGCAGCTTAGTAGGGACTAGCGGGAGATACACCGGGGAGCTGTTTTTT	CASSLVGTSGRYTGELFF
NA	TRBD2	TRBV19	TRBJ2-3	TGTGCCAGTACTGGCGGGGGGCCCACAGATACGCAGTATTTT	CASTGGGPTDTQYF
few	NA	TRBV11-2	TRBJ2-1	TGTGCCAGCAGCTTAACTCTTGCGGATTTCTCCTACAATGAGCAGTTCTTC	CASSLTLADFSYNEQFF
NA	NA	TRBV20-1	TRBJ2-5	TGCAGTGCTAGAGCTGCGCGGTCCCCAAGGGGGACCCAGTACTTC	CSARAARSPRGTQYF
NA	NA	TRBV20-1	TRBJ1-2	TGCAGTGCTAGAGATCGGCAGGGACTTATCTATGGCTACACCTTC	CSARDRQGLIYGYTF
once	NA	TRBV9	TRBJ1-5	TGTGCCAGCAGCGTAGGGGACACTCATCAGCCCCAGCATTTT	CASSVGDTHQPQHF